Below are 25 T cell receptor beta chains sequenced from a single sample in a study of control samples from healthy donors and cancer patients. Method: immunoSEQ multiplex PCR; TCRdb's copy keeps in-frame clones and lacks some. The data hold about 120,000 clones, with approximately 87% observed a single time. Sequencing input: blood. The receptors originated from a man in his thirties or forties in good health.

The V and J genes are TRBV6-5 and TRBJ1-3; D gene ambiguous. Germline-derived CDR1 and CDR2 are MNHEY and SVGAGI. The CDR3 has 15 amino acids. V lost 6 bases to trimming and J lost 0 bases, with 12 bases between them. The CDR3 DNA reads TGTGCCAGCAGCGCCGCAGACCGCTCTGGAAACACCATATATTTT. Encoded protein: CASSAADRSGNTIYF.

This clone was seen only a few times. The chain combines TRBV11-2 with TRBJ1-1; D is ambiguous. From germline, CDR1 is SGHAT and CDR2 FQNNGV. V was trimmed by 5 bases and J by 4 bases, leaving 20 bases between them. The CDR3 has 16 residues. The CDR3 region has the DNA TGTGCCAGCAGCCCCAGCCAGAGCGATTTTATCACTGAAGCTTTCTTT. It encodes CASSPSQSDFITEAFF.

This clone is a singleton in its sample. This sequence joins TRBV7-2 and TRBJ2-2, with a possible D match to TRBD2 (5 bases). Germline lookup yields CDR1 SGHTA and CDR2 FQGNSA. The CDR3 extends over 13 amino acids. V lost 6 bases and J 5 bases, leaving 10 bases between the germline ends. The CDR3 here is CASRETGTGELFF. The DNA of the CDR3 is TGTGCCAGCAGGGAGACGGGGACCGGGGAGCTGTTTTTT.

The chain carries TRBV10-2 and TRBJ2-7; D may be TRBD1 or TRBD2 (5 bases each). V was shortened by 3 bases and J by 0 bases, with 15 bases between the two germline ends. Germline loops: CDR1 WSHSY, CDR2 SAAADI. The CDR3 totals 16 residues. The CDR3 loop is CASSDPGAFSSYEQYF. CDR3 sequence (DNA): TGCGCCAGCAGTGACCCCGGGGCGTTTAGCTCCTACGAGCAGTACTTC.

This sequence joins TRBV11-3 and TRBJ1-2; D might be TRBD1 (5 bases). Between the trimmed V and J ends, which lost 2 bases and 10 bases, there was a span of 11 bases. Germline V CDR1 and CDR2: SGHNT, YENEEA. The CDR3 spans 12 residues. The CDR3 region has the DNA TGTGCCAGCAGCTTATTCCAAGGGACCTACACCTTC. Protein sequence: CASSLFQGTYTF. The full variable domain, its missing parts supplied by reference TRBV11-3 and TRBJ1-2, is EAGVVQSPRYKIIEKKQPVAFWCNPISGHNTLYWYLQNLGQGPELLIRYENEEAVDDSQLPKDRFSAERLKGVDSTLKIQPAELGDSAVYLCASSLFQGTYTFGSGTRLTVV.

The CDR3 region has the DNA TGCGCCAGCAGGGCCGCGGGATTGAACACCGGGGAGCTGTTTTTT. Residues: CASRAAGLNTGELFF. V and J are TRBV10-1 and TRBJ2-2; D might be TRBD2 (6 bases). This CDR3 comprises 15 residues. Germline CDR1 and CDR2: WNHNN and SYGVQD (reference sequence). Trimming shortened V by 6 bases and J by 1 base, and 12 bases separated the two germline ends.

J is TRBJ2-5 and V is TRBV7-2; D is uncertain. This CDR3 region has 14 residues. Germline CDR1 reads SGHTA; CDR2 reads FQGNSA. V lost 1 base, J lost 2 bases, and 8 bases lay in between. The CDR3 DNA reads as TGTGCCAGCAGCTTAGATGCCAGTCAAGAGACCCAGTACTTC. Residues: CASSLDASQETQYF. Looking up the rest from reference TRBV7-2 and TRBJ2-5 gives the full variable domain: GAGVSQSPSNKVTEKGKDVELRCDPISGHTALYWYRQSLGQGLEFLIYFQGNSAPDKSGLPSDRFSAERTGGSVSTLTIQRTQQEDSAVYLCASSLDASQETQYFGPGTRLLVL.

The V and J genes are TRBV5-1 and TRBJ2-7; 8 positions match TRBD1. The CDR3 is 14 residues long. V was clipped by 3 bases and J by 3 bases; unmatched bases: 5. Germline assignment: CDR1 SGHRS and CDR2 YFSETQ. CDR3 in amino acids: CASSYAGTGYEQYF. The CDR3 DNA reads TGCGCCAGCAGCTACGCCGGGACAGGCTACGAGCAGTACTTC.

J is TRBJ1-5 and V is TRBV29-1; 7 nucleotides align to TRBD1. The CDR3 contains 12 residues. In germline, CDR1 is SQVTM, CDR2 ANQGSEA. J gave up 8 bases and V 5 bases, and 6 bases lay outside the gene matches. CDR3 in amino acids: CSVQQGIEPQHF. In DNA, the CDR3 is TGCAGCGTTCAACAGGGGATAGAGCCCCAGCATTTT.

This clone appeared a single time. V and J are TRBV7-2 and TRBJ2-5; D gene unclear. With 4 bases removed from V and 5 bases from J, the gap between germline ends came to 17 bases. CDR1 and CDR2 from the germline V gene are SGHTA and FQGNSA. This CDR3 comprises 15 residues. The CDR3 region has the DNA TGTGCCAGCAGCTCCCATTGGCAGGATGGCGAGACCCAGTACTTC. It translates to CASSSHWQDGETQYF.

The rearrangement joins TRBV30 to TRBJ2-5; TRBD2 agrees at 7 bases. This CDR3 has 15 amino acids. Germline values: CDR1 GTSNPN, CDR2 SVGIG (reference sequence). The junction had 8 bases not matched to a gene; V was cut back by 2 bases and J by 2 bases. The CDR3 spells CAWSPPGGEQETQYF. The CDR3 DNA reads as TGTGCCTGGAGTCCCCCGGGGGGAGAGCAAGAGACCCAGTACTTC.

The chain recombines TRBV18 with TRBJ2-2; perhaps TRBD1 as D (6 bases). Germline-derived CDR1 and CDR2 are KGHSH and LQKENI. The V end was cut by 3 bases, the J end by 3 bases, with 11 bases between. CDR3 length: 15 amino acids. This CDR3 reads CASSPNRVDTGELFF. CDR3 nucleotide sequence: TGTGCCAGCTCACCTAACAGGGTGGACACCGGGGAGCTGTTTTTT.

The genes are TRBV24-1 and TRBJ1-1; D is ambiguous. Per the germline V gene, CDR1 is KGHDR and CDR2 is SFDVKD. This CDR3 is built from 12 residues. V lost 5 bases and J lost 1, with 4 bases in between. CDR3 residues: CATSGRNTEAFF. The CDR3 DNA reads TGTGCCACCAGTGGCCGGAACACTGAAGCTTTCTTT.

CDR3 amino acids: CASSLYMEEGSGQPQHF. The CDR3 DNA is TGTGCCAGCAGCTTGTATATGGAAGAGGGCTCTGGTCAGCCCCAGCATTTT. The chain has TRBV5-6 and TRBJ1-5; D ambiguous. In germline, CDR1 is SGHDT, CDR2 YYEEEE. The CDR3 is made up of 17 amino acids. Trimming shortened V by 1 base and J by 6 bases, and 20 bases separated the two germline ends.

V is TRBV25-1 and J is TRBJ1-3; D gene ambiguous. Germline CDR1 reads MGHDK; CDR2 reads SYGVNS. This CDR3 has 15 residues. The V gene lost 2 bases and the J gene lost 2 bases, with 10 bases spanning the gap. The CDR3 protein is CASSESIRAGNTIYF. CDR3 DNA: TGTGCCAGCAGTGAAAGTATAAGGGCTGGAAACACCATATATTTT.

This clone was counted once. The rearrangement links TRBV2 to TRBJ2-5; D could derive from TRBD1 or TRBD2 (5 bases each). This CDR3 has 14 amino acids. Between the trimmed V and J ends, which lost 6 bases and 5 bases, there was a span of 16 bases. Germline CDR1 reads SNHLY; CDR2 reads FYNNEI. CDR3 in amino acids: CASSPGTARETQYF. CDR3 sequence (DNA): TGTGCCAGCAGCCCCGGGACCGCCAGGGAGACCCAGTACTTC.

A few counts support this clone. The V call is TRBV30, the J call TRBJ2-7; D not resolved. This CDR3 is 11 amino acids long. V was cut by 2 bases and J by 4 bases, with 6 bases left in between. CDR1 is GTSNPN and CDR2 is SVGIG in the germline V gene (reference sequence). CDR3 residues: CAWSSLYEQYF. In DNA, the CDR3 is TGTGCCTGGAGTTCCCTTTACGAGCAGTACTTC. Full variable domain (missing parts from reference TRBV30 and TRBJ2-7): SQTIHQWPATLVQPVGSPLSLECTVEGTSNPNLYWYRQAAGRGLQLLFYSVGIGQISSEVPQNLSASRPQDRQFILSSKKLLLSDSGFYLCAWSSLYEQYFGPGTRLTVT.

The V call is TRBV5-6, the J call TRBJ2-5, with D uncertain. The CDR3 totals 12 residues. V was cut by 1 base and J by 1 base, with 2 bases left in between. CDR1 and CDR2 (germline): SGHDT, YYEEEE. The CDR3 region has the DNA TGTGCCAGCAGCTTGCCCCAAGAGACCCAGTACTTC. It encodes CASSLPQETQYF.

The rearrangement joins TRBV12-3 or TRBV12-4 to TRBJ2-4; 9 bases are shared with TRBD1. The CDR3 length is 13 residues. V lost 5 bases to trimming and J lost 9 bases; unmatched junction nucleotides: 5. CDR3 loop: CASSPGTGFIQYF. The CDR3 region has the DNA TGTGCCAGCAGTCCCGGGACAGGGTTCATTCAGTACTTC.

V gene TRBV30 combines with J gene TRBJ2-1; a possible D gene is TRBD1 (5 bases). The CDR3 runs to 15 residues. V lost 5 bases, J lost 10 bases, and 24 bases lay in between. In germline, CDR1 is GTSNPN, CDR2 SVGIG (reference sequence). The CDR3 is CAWGGAGSPLEEQFF. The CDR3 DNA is TGTGCCTGGGGTGGGGCCGGGTCCCCGCTGGAAGAGCAGTTCTTC.

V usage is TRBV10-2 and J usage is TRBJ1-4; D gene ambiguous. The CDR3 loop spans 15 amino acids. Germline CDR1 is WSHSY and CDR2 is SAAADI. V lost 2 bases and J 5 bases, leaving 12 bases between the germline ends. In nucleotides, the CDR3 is TGCGCCAGCAGTGAGCCCGCCAATGGCAATGAAAAACTGTTTTTT. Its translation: CASSEPANGNEKLFF.

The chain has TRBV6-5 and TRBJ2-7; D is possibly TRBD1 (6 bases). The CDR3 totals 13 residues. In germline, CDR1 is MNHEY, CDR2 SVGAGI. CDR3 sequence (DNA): TGTGCTGGACAGCCCTCTTCTTCCTACGAGCAGTACTTC. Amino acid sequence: CAGQPSSSYEQYF.

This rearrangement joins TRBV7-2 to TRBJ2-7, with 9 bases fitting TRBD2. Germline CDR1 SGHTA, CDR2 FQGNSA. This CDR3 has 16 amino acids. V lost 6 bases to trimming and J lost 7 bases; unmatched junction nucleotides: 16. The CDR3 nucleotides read TGTGCCAGCAGTCCCCAAGGGGTGCGGGGGGGCAGGGAGCAGTACTTC. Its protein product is CASSPQGVRGGREQYF.

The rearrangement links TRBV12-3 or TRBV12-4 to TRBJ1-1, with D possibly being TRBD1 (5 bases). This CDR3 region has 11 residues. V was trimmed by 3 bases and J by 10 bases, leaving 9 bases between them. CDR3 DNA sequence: TGTGCCAGCAGTTTCGGGGGGGGAGCTTTCTTT. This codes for CASSFGGGAFF.

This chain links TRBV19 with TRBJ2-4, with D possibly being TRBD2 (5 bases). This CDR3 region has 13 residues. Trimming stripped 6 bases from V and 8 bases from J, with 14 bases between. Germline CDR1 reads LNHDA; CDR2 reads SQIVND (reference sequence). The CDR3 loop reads CASRRGPKDIQYF. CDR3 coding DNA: TGTGCCAGTAGGCGAGGGCCCAAGGACATTCAGTACTTC.